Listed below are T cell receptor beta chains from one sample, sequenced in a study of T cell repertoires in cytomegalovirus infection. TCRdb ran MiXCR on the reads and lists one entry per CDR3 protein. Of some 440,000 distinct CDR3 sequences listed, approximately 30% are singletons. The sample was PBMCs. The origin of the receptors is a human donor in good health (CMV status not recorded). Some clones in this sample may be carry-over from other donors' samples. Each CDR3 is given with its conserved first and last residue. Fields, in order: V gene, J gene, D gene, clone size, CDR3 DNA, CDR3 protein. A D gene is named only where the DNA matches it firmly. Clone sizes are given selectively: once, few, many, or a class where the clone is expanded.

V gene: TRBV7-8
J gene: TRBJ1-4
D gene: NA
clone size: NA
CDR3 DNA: TGTGCCAGCAGTCTAACCGGCAGTTTTAATGAAAAACTGTTTTTT
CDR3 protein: CASSLTGSFNEKLFF

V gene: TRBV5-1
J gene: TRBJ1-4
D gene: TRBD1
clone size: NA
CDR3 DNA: TGCGCCAGCAGCTCGGGGGACAGTACAACTAATGAAAAACTGTTTTTT
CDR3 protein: CASSSGDSTTNEKLFF

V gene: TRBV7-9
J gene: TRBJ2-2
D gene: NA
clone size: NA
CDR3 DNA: TGTGCCAGCAGCTTAGAAGCAGGGACCGGGGAGCTGTTTTTT
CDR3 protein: CASSLEAGTGELFF

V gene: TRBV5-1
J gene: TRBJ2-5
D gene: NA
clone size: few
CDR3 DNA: TGCGCCAGCAGTAGGGAGCCTTTTTCATATGAGACCCAGTACTTC
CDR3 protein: CASSREPFSYETQYF

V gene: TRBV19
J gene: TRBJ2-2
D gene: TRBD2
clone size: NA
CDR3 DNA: TGTGCCAGTAGCGGACTAGCGGGGATCGGGGAGCTGTTTTTT
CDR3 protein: CASSGLAGIGELFF

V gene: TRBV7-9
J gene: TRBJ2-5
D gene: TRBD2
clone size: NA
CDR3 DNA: TGTGCCAGCAGCTTAGATGCGGGGGGGCGAGAGACCCAGTACTTC
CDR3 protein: CASSLDAGGRETQYF

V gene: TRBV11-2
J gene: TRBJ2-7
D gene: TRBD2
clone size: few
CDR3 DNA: TGTGCCAGCAGCTTAGCGGGGGGGCCCGGGCAGTACTTC
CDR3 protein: CASSLAGGPGQYF

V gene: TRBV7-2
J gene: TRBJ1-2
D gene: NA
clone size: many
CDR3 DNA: TGTGCCAGCACCGAACAGGGTGTCGGGGTATATGGCTACACCTTC
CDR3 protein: CASTEQGVGVYGYTF

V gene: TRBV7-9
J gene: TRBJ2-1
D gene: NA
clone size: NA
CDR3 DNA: TGTGCCGTTATTCCGCTAGGAACCCCCAACAATGAGCAGTTCTTC
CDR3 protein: CAVIPLGTPNNEQFF

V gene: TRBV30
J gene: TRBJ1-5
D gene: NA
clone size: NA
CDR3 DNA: TGTGCCTGGAGTGGAGAATATAGCAATCAGCCCCAGCATTTT
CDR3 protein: CAWSGEYSNQPQHF

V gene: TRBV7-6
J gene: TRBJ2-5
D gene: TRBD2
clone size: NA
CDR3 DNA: TGTGCTAGCAGCTTAGCGCTAGCGGTGGGCCCAGAGACCCAGTACTTC
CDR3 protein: CASSLALAVGPETQYF

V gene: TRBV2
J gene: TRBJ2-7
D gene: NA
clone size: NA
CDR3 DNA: TGTGCCAGCAGTGACAGGGGCCGCGCTTTGGTGAGCGAGCAGTACTTC
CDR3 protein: CASSDRGRALVSEQYF

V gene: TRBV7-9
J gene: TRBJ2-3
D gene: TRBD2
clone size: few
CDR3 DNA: TGTGCCAGCAGCTTAGCGCTAACTAGCGTTCGGACAGATACGCAGTATTTT
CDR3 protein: CASSLALTSVRTDTQYF

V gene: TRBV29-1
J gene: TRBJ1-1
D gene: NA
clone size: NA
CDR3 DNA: TGCAGCGTTGAAGATCCCGGCCGAGCTTTCTTT
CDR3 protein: CSVEDPGRAFF

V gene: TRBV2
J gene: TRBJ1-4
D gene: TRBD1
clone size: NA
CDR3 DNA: TGTGCCAGCCTCTTTGAAGGGGGCGCGTGGGAAAAACTGTTTTTT
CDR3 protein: CASLFEGGAWEKLFF

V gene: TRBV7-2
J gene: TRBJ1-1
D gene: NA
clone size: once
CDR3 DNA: TGTGCCAGCAGCTTAGAGGGGGACACTGACGCTTTCTTT
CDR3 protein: CASSLEGDTDAFF

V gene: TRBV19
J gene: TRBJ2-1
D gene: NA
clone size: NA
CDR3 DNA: TGTGCCAGTAGGGGGATGGGGGGGCATGAGCAGTTCTTC
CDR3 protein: CASRGMGGHEQFF

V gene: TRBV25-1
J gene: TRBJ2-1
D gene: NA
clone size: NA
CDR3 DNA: TGTGCCAGCAGTGAGGGCAGTGCCCTTCGGAATGAGCAGTTCTTC
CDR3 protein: CASSEGSALRNEQFF

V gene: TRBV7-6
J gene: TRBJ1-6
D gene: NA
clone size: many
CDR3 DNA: TGTGCCAGCAGCCCAAGACGGGGGAGCTCCTATAATTCACCCCTCCACTTT
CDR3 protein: CASSPRRGSSYNSPLHF

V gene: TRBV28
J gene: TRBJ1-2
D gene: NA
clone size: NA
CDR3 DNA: TGTGCCAGCAGTTTAGGGCTCCGTAGGAGTCGCTACACCTTC
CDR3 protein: CASSLGLRRSRYTF

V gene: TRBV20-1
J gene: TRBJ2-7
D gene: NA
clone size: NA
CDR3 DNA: TGCAGTGCCCCTCCCGGGGGCGGCTACGAGCAGTACTTC
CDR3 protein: CSAPPGGGYEQYF

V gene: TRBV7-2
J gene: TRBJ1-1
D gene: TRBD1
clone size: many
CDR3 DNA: TGTGCCAGCAGCCGACAACCGGACAGGGAGGTTTTCTTT
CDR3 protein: CASSRQPDREVFF

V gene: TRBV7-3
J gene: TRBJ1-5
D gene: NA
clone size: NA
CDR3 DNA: TGTGCCAGCAGCTTCGGGCCGGAGCGGCCCCAGCATTTT
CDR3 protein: CASSFGPERPQHF